The 30 T cell receptor beta chains listed next were all sequenced from one sample in a study of blood T cells in healthy people across ages. Together with a sample-barcoded 5' primer, a J-beta primer mix was included in a second PCR lasting about 7 to 11 cycles. One entry per CDR3 protein, called by TCRdb with MiXCR from the 5' RACE reads. The table includes 600,000 to 1,000,000 distinct CDR3 sequences, approximately 25% detected once. Separately, the same data were catalogued under a study of T cells of mothers and their children.

Sequencing was done on a sample of blood. Receptor source: a boy younger than 18 in good health.

This clonotype has a handful of counts. The junction differs from germline at one of its ends, possibly a read error. The chain is built from TRBV5-1 and TRBJ2-1, with D tentatively TRBD2 (6 bases). This CDR3 spans 12 amino acids. Germline V gene data show CDR1 as SGHRS and CDR2 as YFSETQ. This CDR3 reads CASSLWGDEQFF. Here the CDR3 DNA reads TGTGCCAGCAGTTTGTGGGGGGATGAGCAGTTCTTC.

This chain links TRBV7-9 with TRBJ2-3; the D is unclear. CDR3 size: 15 residues. The V end lost 4 bases, the J end lost 0 bases, and 11 bases lay between the germline ends. Germline V lookup: CDR1 SEHNR, CDR2 FQNEAQ (reference sequence). CDR3 sequence reads: CASSSRLASTDTQYF. The CDR3 DNA reads as TGTGCCAGCAGCTCACGATTAGCTAGCACAGATACGCAGTATTTT.

This clonotype was seen a handful of times. CDR3: CSARTSGSLNEQFF. The CDR3, as DNA: TGCAGCGCTCGGACTAGCGGGAGCTTGAATGAGCAGTTCTTC. The V gene is TRBV29-1, the J gene TRBJ2-1; 13 bases fit TRBD2. J gave up 7 bases and V 7 bases, and 7 bases lay outside the gene matches. Germline CDR1 and CDR2: SQVTM and ANQGSEA. This CDR3 comprises 14 residues.

This clonotype was observed a few times. The rearrangement links TRBV20-1 to TRBJ2-5; 8 bases map to TRBD2. Germline assignment: CDR1 DFQATT and CDR2 SNEGSKA (reference sequence). J was trimmed by 3 bases and V by 4 bases; bases with no gene match: 4. This CDR3 region has 13 residues. CDR3 in amino acids: CSAMSGLEETQYF. The CDR3 DNA is TGCAGTGCTATGTCGGGACTAGAAGAGACCCAGTACTTC.

This CDR3 reads CSATIKETQYF. CDR3 DNA: TGCAGTGCCACCATAAAGGAGACCCAGTACTTC. The rearrangement uses TRBV20-1 and TRBJ2-1; D unclear. The end of the DNA is better explained by TRBJ2-5, so the J call may be wrong. The CDR3 totals 11 residues. Per germline, CDR1 DFQATT and CDR2 SNEGSKA (reference sequence).

The chain uses TRBV21-1 and TRBJ2-5; the table calls TRBD1, which could not be checked here. TRBV21-1 counts as a pseudogene. The CDR3 has 14 amino acids. The CDR3 DNA sequence: TGTGCCCCTCGGGGGGGCGAATTAGGAGAGACCCAGTACTTC. It specifies CAPRGGELGETQYF.

This clonotype has just a few counts. The genes are TRBV29-1 and TRBJ1-1; weak D call: TRBD1 (5 bases). CDR1 is SQVTM and CDR2 is ANQGSEA in the germline V gene. V was cut by 3 bases and J by 3 bases, with 14 bases left in between. The CDR3 runs 14 residues. The CDR3 sequence is CSVDGAGRYTEAFF. Here the CDR3 DNA reads TGCAGCGTTGATGGGGCAGGGAGGTACACTGAAGCTTTCTTT.

This clonotype showed up just a few times. J is TRBJ2-3 and V is TRBV7-9; D is possibly TRBD2 (5 bases). This CDR3 has 17 amino acids. Trimming took 6 bases from V and 6 from J, leaving 25 bases between them. The germline gives CDR1 SEHNR, CDR2 FQNEAQ (reference sequence). In DNA form, the CDR3 reads TGTGCCAGCAGGATCATGAGGGAAGGCTTTATCCCTGATACGCAGTATTTT. It specifies CASRIMREGFIPDTQYF.

This chain uses TRBV7-9 with TRBJ1-2; TRBD1 might be the D (5 bases). The CDR3 totals 13 residues. Trimming left V 3 bases short and J 3 bases short, with 8 bases between. Germline lookup yields CDR1 SEHNR and CDR2 FQNEAQ (reference sequence). The CDR3 DNA follows: TGTGCCAGCAGCTTTTCCAGGGACTATGGCTACACCTTC. Its translation is CASSFSRDYGYTF.

This chain uses TRBV20-1 with TRBJ2-7, with 9 bases fitting TRBD2. Germline values: CDR1 DFQATT, CDR2 SNEGSKA (reference sequence). The V segment lost 6 bases and the J segment 0 bases; nucleotides outside the gene matches: 6. The CDR3 sequence is 14 residues long. The CDR3 coding sequence is TGCAGTGCGGATCCGGGACTAGCCTCCTACGAGCAGTACTTC. This translates into CSADPGLASYEQYF.

This chain joins TRBV11-2 and TRBJ2-1, with TRBD2 matching over 15 bases. Germline V lookup: CDR1 SGHAT, CDR2 FQNNGV. Germline trimming cut 8 bases from V and 8 bases from J; bases unmatched to any gene: 16. CDR3 size: 18 residues. The CDR3 DNA reads as TGTGCCAGCTCCCCCGCCCTCGGACTAGCGGGAGGGCGGGATGAGCAGTTCTTC. Translation gives CASSPALGLAGGRDEQFF.

This chain uses TRBV19 with TRBJ1-2; tentative D call: TRBD1 (5 bases). The CDR3 runs to 17 residues. The V and J ends lost 3 bases and 2 bases respectively, with 19 bases between them. Germline assignment: CDR1 LNHDA and CDR2 SQIVND (reference sequence). CDR3 in DNA: TGTGCCAGTAGTATTTTTTGGGGATATGACAGCAACTATGGCTACACCTTC. Protein sequence: CASSIFWGYDSNYGYTF.

The CDR3: CASTGTSTPEDEQFF. The CDR3 nucleotides read TGCGCCAGCACCGGAACTAGCACGCCGGAGGATGAGCAGTTCTTC. V usage is TRBV5-1 and J usage is TRBJ2-1; D is possibly TRBD2 (6 bases). There are 15 residues in the CDR3. V was shortened by 6 bases and J by 8 bases, with 21 bases between the two germline ends. Looked up from germline, CDR1 is SGHRS and CDR2 is YFSETQ.

The sample holds a few counts of this clonotype. The J gene is TRBJ1-1, the V gene TRBV5-1, with D unresolved. Germline CDR1 reads SGHRS; CDR2 reads YFSETQ. CDR3 length equals 13 residues. V gave up 7 bases and J gave up 2 bases, with 12 bases separating them. The CDR3 is CASSTLLNTEAFF. The CDR3 DNA is TGCGCCAGCTCCACCTTGCTCAACACTGAAGCTTTCTTT.

There are many counts of this clonotype. Germline and junction disagree at one end, which may indicate a read error. The CDR3 spells CASSLSGLSNEQYF. As DNA, the CDR3 is TGTGCCAGCAGCTTATCAGGGCTCTCCAACGAGCAGTACTTC. J is TRBJ2-7 and V is TRBV7-9, with a possible D match to TRBD1 (5 bases). Germline CDR1 SEHNR, CDR2 FQNEAQ (reference sequence). This CDR3 spans 14 amino acids.

This chain connects TRBV25-1 to TRBJ2-5, with a tentative D call TRBD1 (6 bases). Near its end, the DNA agrees better with TRBJ2-7, so the J call may be wrong. There are 18 residues in the CDR3. CDR1 is MGHDK, CDR2 SYGVNS, per germline. In DNA form, the CDR3 reads TGTGCCAGCAGAGCAACCAGGGGTCTACGAGAGAGCTCCTACGAGCAGTACTTC. Residues: CASRATRGLRESSYEQYF.

This clonotype was counted only a few times. The chain couples TRBV20-1 to TRBJ2-1; a possible D gene is TRBD1 (5 bases). In germline, CDR1 is DFQATT, CDR2 SNEGSKA (reference sequence). Trimming shortened V by 6 bases and J by 13 bases, and 13 bases separated the two germline ends. This CDR3 is 10 amino acids long. The CDR3 loop reads CSADTGRQFF. The DNA for the CDR3 is TGCAGTGCCGATACAGGAAGACAGTTCTTC.

This clonotype was recorded a few times. The V and J genes are TRBV7-9 and TRBJ2-1, with 7 positions matching TRBD2. The J segment lost 5 bases and the V segment lost 0 bases, leaving 4 bases of the junction unmatched. CDR1 SEHNR and CDR2 FQNEAQ come from the germline V gene (reference sequence). CDR3 length: 15 amino acids. The DNA for the CDR3 is TGTGCCAGCAGCTTAGCAACTAGCGCCAACAATGAGCAGTTCTTC. Protein: CASSLATSANNEQFF.

This clonotype was seen at least ten times. The chain recombines TRBV9 with TRBJ2-5, with TRBD2 matching over 10 bases. The V segment lost 0 bases and the J segment 0 bases; nucleotides outside the gene matches: 2. The germline V gene has CDR1 SGDLS and CDR2 YYNGEE. The CDR3 consists of 16 residues. The CDR3 reads CASSVGTSGDQETQYF. The CDR3 bases are TGTGCCAGCAGCGTAGGGACTAGCGGAGACCAAGAGACCCAGTACTTC.

The chain employs TRBV6-1 and TRBJ2-5; no reliable D call. From germline, CDR1 is MNHNS and CDR2 SASEGT. This CDR3 has 16 residues. Trimming stripped 2 bases from V and 1 base from J, with 14 bases between. CDR3 region: CASSENGQELQETQYF. The DNA for the CDR3 is TGTGCCAGCAGTGAAAACGGCCAGGAACTCCAAGAGACCCAGTACTTC.

This clonotype has just a few counts. V gene TRBV18 combines with J gene TRBJ1-5, with D perhaps matching TRBD1 (5 bases). The CDR3 totals 14 residues. Germline CDR1 is KGHSH and CDR2 is LQKENI. V shed 1 base and J shed 10 bases, with 14 bases lying between them. The CDR3 spells CASSPQMGRVPQHF. CDR3 DNA: TGTGCCAGCTCACCACAAATGGGGCGCGTACCCCAGCATTTT.

The chain is built from TRBV27 and TRBJ1-6, with 9 bases matching TRBD1. Germline-derived CDR1 and CDR2 are MNHEY and SMNVEV (reference sequence). V lost 7 bases, J lost 10 bases, and 8 bases stayed unmatched. The CDR3 consists of 14 residues. CDR3 bases: TGTGCCAGCACAATACAGGGGGCCGCGTCACCCCTCCACTTT. This sequence encodes CASTIQGAASPLHF.

A few counts support this clonotype. V gene TRBV29-1 combines with J gene TRBJ2-5; D may match TRBD1 or TRBD2 (5 bases each). Matching the DNA end better, TRBJ2-7 makes the J call doubtful. This CDR3 comprises 11 residues. Germline loops: CDR1 SQVTM, CDR2 ANQGSEA. Written as DNA, the CDR3 is TGCAGCTTCCTGGGGGACTACGAGCAGTACTTC. Translating it yields CSFLGDYEQYF.

This clonotype was seen a handful of times. The V and J genes are TRBV29-1 and TRBJ2-5; either TRBD1 or TRBD2 may fit D (5 bases each). CDR1 and CDR2 (germline): SQVTM, ANQGSEA. Trimming pared 1 base from V and 2 bases from J, leaving 23 bases between. This CDR3 comprises 18 residues. Here the CDR3 reads CSVEVDVEVGAPQETQYF. The CDR3, as DNA: TGCAGCGTTGAAGTGGATGTAGAGGTCGGGGCCCCACAAGAGACCCAGTACTTC.

This clonotype occurred a few times. This chain uses TRBV7-9 with TRBJ1-6; D not resolved. Trimming left V 5 bases short and J 4 bases short, with 6 bases between. Per germline, CDR1 SEHNR and CDR2 FQNEAQ (reference sequence). The CDR3 spans 13 residues. The CDR3 nucleotides are TGTGCCAGCAGCGTAGGGTATAATTCACCCCTCCACTTT. Translating gives CASSVGYNSPLHF.

The chain couples TRBV20-1 to TRBJ2-2, with TRBD2 identical over 11 bases. The germline CDR1 and CDR2 sequences are DFQATT and SNEGSKA (reference sequence). V was clipped by 6 bases and J by 6 bases; unmatched bases: 12. The length of the CDR3 is 16 residues. Here the CDR3 DNA reads TGCAGTGCCCTGGAAGTAGCGGGAGGGCCCCCCGGGGAGCTGTTTTTT. Protein: CSALEVAGGPPGELFF.

The chain carries TRBV6-2 or TRBV6-3 and TRBJ2-1; 10 nucleotides line up with TRBD2. V dropped 7 bases and J dropped 9; count of bases not matched to a gene: 18. CDR1 MNHEY and CDR2 SVGEGT come from the germline V gene. The CDR3 runs to 17 residues. CDR3 nucleotides: TGTGCCAGCACCCTACGGGTAGCGGGAGGTATACAAGTTGAGCAGTTCTTC. This gives the protein CASTLRVAGGIQVEQFF.

The CDR3 sequence is CASSPLDRGRGEQYF. The CDR3 DNA sequence: TGTGCCAGCTCACCCCTGGACAGGGGAAGAGGCGAGCAGTACTTC. This chain connects TRBV18 to TRBJ2-7; 9 positions match TRBD1. This CDR3 has 15 residues. Germline CDR1 reads KGHSH; CDR2 reads LQKENI. Trimming took 3 bases from V and 6 from J; bases not matched to a gene: 9. Using reference TRBV18 and TRBJ2-7 for the parts outside the CDR3, the full variable domain is NAGVMQNPRHLVRRRGQEARLRCSPMKGHSHVYWYRQLPEEGLKFMVYLQKENIIDESGMPKERFSAEFPKEGPSILRIQQVVRGDSAAYFCASSPLDRGRGEQYFGPGTRLTVT.

The CDR3: CSARDLGGPVYEQYF. CDR3 coding DNA: TGCAGTGCTAGAGACCTGGGAGGGCCAGTCTACGAGCAGTACTTC. The chain carries TRBV20-1 and TRBJ2-5, with 7 bases aligning to TRBD2. The DNA matches TRBJ2-7 better at its end, which makes the J call doubtful. Germline V gives CDR1 DFQATT, CDR2 SNEGSKA (reference sequence). The CDR3 totals 15 residues.

This clonotype was seen a handful of times. The chain employs TRBV3-1 and TRBJ2-5; 12 bases are shared with TRBD1. Unmatched junction bases numbered 17, after V lost 1 base and J lost 5 bases. The length of the CDR3 is 20 residues. CDR1 and CDR2 (germline): LGHDT, YNNKEL (reference sequence). CDR3 sequence: CASSQAHTCPGTGGPETQYF. In nucleotides, the CDR3 is TGTGCCAGCAGCCAAGCCCATACCTGCCCCGGGACAGGGGGCCCGGAGACCCAGTACTTC.